This T cell receptor beta chain was found in a study of cytomegalovirus exposure and HLA in healthy donors. With 60 Vbeta and 13 Jbeta primers, the PCR was carried out. How the authors handled the data: Later reanalysis found about 80 million unique TCR beta chains, 10 million to 14 million of them shared. Generated by immunoSEQ multiplex PCR, the TCRdb table keeps only in-frame clones and is missing some. V, J and clone size reflect that table, while D and trimming were determined from the DNA. Of 120,000 to 150,000 clones in the sample, approximately 80% were seen once. The CDR3 is 16 amino acids. Germline V gives CDR1 SGHDN, CDR2 FVKESK. Trimming removed 3 bases from V and 0 bases from J; junction bases left unmatched: 4.

Sequencing was performed on PBMCs. The genes are TRBV14 and TRBJ1-4; 7 nucleotides match TRBD1. The clonotype was recovered from a woman between 40 and 50 years old in good health and CMV-seropositive. CDR3 bases: TGTGCCAGCAGCCAGTCGACAGGGCCAACTAATGAAAAACTGTTTTTT. Translation: CASSQSTGPTNEKLFF.